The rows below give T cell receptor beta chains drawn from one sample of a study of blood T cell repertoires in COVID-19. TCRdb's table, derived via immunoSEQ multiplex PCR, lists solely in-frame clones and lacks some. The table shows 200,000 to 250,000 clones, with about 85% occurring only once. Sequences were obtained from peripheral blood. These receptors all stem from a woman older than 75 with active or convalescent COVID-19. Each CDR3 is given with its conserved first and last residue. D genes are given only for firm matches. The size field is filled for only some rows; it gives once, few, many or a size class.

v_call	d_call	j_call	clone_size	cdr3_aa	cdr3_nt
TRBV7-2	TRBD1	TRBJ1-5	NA	CASSFGQVSNQPQHF	TGTGCCAGCAGCTTTGGACAGGTTAGCAATCAGCCCCAGCATTTT
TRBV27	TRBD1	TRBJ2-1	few	CASSPSRTGGTLYNEQFF	TGTGCCAGCAGTCCCTCCCGGACAGGGGGGACCCTCTACAATGAGCAGTTCTTC
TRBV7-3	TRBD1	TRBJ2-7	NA	CASSAQGTGRYEQYF	TGTGCCAGCAGCGCCCAGGGGACAGGGCGGTACGAGCAGTACTTC
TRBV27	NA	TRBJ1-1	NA	CASSLIQGRTEAFF	TGTGCCAGCAGTTTAATTCAGGGTAGGACTGAAGCTTTCTTT
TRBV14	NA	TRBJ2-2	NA	CASSQDLRQGELFF	TGTGCCAGCAGCCAAGATTTGAGGCAAGGGGAGCTGTTTTTT
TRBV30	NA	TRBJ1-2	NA	CAWELLGRGKANYGYTF	TGTGCCTGGGAGCTCCTGGGGCGCGGAAAAGCTAACTATGGCTACACCTTC
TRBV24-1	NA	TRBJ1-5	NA	CATSVLGRGGQPQHF	TGTGCCACCAGTGTCCTCGGGCGAGGAGGCCAGCCCCAGCATTTT
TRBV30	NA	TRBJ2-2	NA	CAWSVLGVAGAGGELFF	TGTGCCTGGAGTGTACTCGGTGTCGCGGGGGCGGGCGGGGAGCTGTTTTTT
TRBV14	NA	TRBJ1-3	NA	CASSQGANSGNTIYF	TGTGCCAGCAGCCAAGGTGCGAACTCTGGAAACACCATATATTTT
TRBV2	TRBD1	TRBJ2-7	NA	CARQGRDSYEQYF	TGTGCCCGACAGGGACGGGACTCCTACGAGCAGTACTTC
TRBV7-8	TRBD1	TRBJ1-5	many	CASSLAGQGRQPQHF	TGTGCCAGCAGCTTAGCGGGACAGGGTCGTCAGCCCCAGCATTTT
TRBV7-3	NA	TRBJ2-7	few	CASSDRTYEQYF	TGTGCCAGCAGTGACAGGACCTACGAGCAGTACTTC
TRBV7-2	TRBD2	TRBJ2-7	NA	CASSVSGERSTYEQYF	TGTGCCAGCAGCGTTAGCGGGGAGCGTTCAACCTACGAGCAGTACTTC
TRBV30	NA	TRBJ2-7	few	CAWKRVNEQYF	TGTGCCTGGAAGCGGGTCAACGAGCAGTACTTC
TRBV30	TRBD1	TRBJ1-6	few	CACKGQGWSSPLHF	TGTGCCTGTAAGGGACAGGGGTGGAGTTCACCCCTCCACTTT
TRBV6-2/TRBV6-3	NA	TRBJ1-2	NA	CASSPGSNYGYTF	TGTGCCAGCAGTCCCGGGAGTAACTATGGCTACACCTTC
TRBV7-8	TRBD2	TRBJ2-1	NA	CASSLVRGTGNEQFF	TGTGCCAGCAGCTTAGTGCGGGGGACGGGGAATGAGCAGTTCTTC
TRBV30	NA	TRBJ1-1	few	CAWKVADRRTMNTEAFF	TGTGCCTGGAAGGTGGCCGACAGAAGGACTATGAACACTGAAGCTTTCTTT
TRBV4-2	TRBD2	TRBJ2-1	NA	CASSLAGEGDNEQFF	TGTGCCAGCAGCCTAGCGGGAGAGGGAGACAATGAGCAGTTCTTC
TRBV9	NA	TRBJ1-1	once	CASSVEGDGTEAFF	TGTGCCAGCAGCGTAGAGGGGGACGGCACTGAAGCTTTCTTT
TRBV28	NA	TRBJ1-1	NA	CASRVRAGEAFF	TGTGCCAGCAGGGTGAGGGCCGGTGAAGCTTTCTTT
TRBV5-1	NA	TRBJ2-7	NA	CASSFAQGTAVWPTGEQYF	TGCGCCAGCAGCTTCGCCCAGGGAACTGCGGTATGGCCCACTGGCGAGCAGTACTTC
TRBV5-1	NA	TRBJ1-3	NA	CASSLGDISGNTIYF	TGCGCCAGCAGCTTAGGGGACATCTCTGGAAACACCATATATTTT
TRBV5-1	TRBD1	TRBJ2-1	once	CASSLGPGQGYNEQFF	TGCGCCAGCAGCTTGGGGCCGGGACAGGGGTACAATGAGCAGTTCTTC
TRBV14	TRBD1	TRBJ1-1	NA	CASSPHWGDRDTEAFF	TGTGCCAGCAGCCCCCACTGGGGGGACAGGGACACTGAAGCTTTCTTT
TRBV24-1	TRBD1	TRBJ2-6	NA	CATSDFWDRRSGANVLTF	TGTGCCACCAGTGATTTTTGGGACAGACGCTCTGGGGCCAACGTCCTGACTTTC
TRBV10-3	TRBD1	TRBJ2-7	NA	CAIKQGSSYEQYF	TGTGCCATTAAACAGGGGAGCTCCTACGAGCAGTACTTC
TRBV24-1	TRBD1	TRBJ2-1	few	CATSDTGQGKFF	TGTGCCACCAGTGATACGGGACAGGGAAAGTTCTTC
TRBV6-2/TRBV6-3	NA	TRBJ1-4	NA	CASSEGRSNEKLFF	TGTGCCAGCAGTGAGGGGAGGAGTAATGAAAAACTGTTTTTT
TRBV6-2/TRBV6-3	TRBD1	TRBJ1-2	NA	CASSRTGVQDYGYTF	TGTGCCAGCAGTCGGACAGGGGTACAGGACTATGGCTACACCTTC
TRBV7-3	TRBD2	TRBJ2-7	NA	CASSLLGGTYEQYF	TGTGCCAGCAGCCTCTTGGGAGGGACCTACGAGCAGTACTTC
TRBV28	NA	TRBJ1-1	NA	CASSLGSGREAFF	TGTGCCAGCAGTTTGGGGTCGGGAAGGGAAGCTTTCTTT